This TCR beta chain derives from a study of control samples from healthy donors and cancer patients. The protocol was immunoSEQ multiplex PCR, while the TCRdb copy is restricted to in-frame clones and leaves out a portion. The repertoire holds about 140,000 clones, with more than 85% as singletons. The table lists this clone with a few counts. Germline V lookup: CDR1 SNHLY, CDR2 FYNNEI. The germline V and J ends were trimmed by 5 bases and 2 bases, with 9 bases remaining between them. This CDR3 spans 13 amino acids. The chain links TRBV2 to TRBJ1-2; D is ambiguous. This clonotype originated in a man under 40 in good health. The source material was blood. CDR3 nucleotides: TGTGCCAGCAGTCGGCTGGGGAACTATGGCTACACCTTC. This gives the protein CASSRLGNYGYTF.